These T cell receptor beta chains were read from a single sample in a study of T-cell reconstitution after alpha-beta-depleted transplantation in children. MiXCR was run by TCRdb on the PCR reads, yielding one entry per CDR3 protein. The sample consists of more than 200,000 distinct CDR3 sequences, 20% to 30% of them appearing once. Material: PBMCs, mostly from graft donor cells, obtained 360 days after TCRalphabeta/CD19-depleted stem cell transplant. Receptor source: a female patient aged 2-9 years who had a stem cell transplant for congenital amegakaryocytic thrombocytopenia, so the T cells may come from the graft donor. CDR3s include the opening cysteine and the closing phenylalanine or tryptophan. A D gene is named only where the DNA matches it firmly. The listing skips clone size in some rows; elsewhere it reads once, few, many or a size class.

V gene	J gene	CDR3 length	clone size	D gene	CDR3 protein	CDR3 DNA
TRBV15	TRBJ1-1	15	few	.	CATSRVRSMNTEAFF	TGTGCCACCAGCAGAGTAAGGAGTATGAACACTGAAGCTTTCTTT
TRBV6-5	TRBJ2-1	15	few	.	CASSRDRSSYNEQFF	TGTGCCAGCAGTCGAGACAGAAGCTCCTACAATGAGCAGTTCTTC
TRBV7-9	TRBJ2-7	13	.	.	CASSSQGTYEQYF	TGTGCCAGCAGCTCCCAGGGGACCTACGAGCAGTACTTC
TRBV4-3	TRBJ2-7	15	.	.	CASSQDWAGDYEQYF	TGCGCCAGCAGCCAAGATTGGGCAGGGGACTACGAGCAGTACTTC
TRBV11-1	TRBJ1-2	15	.	.	CASSPRLAGRNGYTF	TGTGCCAGCAGCCCCAGGTTGGCAGGGAGGAATGGCTACACCTTC
TRBV30	TRBJ2-1	12	.	.	CAWSRGYGEQFF	TGTGCCTGGAGTAGAGGGTATGGTGAGCAGTTCTTC
TRBV6-4	TRBJ1-5	19	few	TRBD1	CASSPKRRDRQQFNQPQHF	TGTGCCAGCAGCCCGAAACGGCGGGACAGGCAGCAATTCAATCAGCCCCAGCATTTT
TRBV24-1	TRBJ2-5	13	.	.	CATSESIEETQYF	TGTGCCACCAGTGAATCTATCGAAGAGACCCAGTACTTC
TRBV12-3/TRBV12-4	TRBJ2-2	15	.	.	CASSMTARAVGELFF	TGTGCCAGCAGTATGACAGCGAGAGCGGTCGGGGAGCTGTTTTTT
TRBV5-1	TRBJ2-7	15	.	TRBD2	CASSLGQRERNEQYF	TGCGCCAGCAGCTTGGGCCAGCGGGAGCGGAACGAGCAGTACTTC
TRBV15	TRBJ2-1	17	.	.	CATSRDWSSETYNEQFF	TGTGCCACCAGCAGAGATTGGTCATCAGAAACCTACAATGAGCAGTTCTTC
TRBV7-9	TRBJ2-1	14	few	.	CASSLASTPGGKFF	TGTGCCAGCAGCTTAGCCTCTACCCCAGGGGGGAAGTTCTTC
TRBV4-2	TRBJ1-2	16	few	.	CASSPVLAGRGNGYTF	TGTGCCAGCAGCCCCGTCTTGGCAGGGAGGGGTAATGGCTACACCTTC
TRBV5-1	TRBJ2-3	14	few	TRBD1	CASSPETGTDTQYF	TGCGCCAGCAGCCCGGAGACAGGGACAGATACGCAGTATTTT
TRBV5-1	TRBJ2-2	15	.	TRBD1	CASSRGTGEGGELFF	TGCGCCAGCAGCAGAGGGACAGGGGAAGGCGGGGAGCTGTTTTTT
TRBV4-1	TRBJ2-3	14	.	.	CASSQDPGEDTQYF	TGCGCCAGCAGCCAGGATCCAGGGGAAGATACGCAGTATTTT
TRBV29-1	TRBJ2-7	14	many	.	CSVEQAGKLDEQYF	TGCAGCGTTGAACAGGCCGGAAAATTGGACGAGCAGTACTTC
TRBV2	TRBJ2-2	11	.	.	CASSPTGELFF	TGTGCCAGCAGCCCGACTGGGGAGCTGTTTTTT
TRBV11-1	TRBJ1-6	14	.	TRBD1	CASSNRQGGSPLHF	TGTGCCAGCAGCAACCGACAGGGAGGGTCACCCCTCCACTTT
TRBV29-1	TRBJ1-2	15	.	.	CSVTGTYQRGYGYTF	TGCAGCGTCACCGGGACCTACCAAAGGGGATATGGCTACACCTTC
TRBV15	TRBJ2-1	17	many	TRBD2	CATSRDLSTLALDEQFF	TGTGCCACCAGCAGAGATCTTTCTACACTAGCGCTGGATGAGCAGTTCTTC
TRBV20-1	TRBJ2-3	13	few	.	CSARDPAYDTQYF	TGCAGTGCTAGAGATCCCGCTTACGATACGCAGTATTTT
TRBV27	TRBJ2-3	12	.	.	CASSRLFDTQYF	TGTGCCAGCAGCCGACTGTTTGATACGCAGTATTTT
TRBV5-1	TRBJ1-4	14	.	.	CASSLGHRVEKLFF	TGCGCCAGCAGCTTGGGGCACAGGGTTGAAAAACTGTTTTTT
TRBV12-3/TRBV12-4	TRBJ2-5	13	.	.	CASRTNGGVTQYF	TGTGCCAGCAGAACGAACGGCGGGGTGACCCAGTACTTC
TRBV28	TRBJ1-5	15	few	.	CASSLPDSKNQPQHF	TGTGCCAGCAGTTTGCCGGACAGCAAAAATCAGCCCCAGCATTTT
TRBV4-2	TRBJ2-3	17	few	.	CASSQGWQRTSTDTQYF	TGTGCCAGCAGCCAAGGATGGCAGCGGACTAGCACAGATACGCAGTATTTT
TRBV5-6	TRBJ1-2	14	.	TRBD1	CASSWGQTSMGYTF	TGTGCCAGCAGCTGGGGACAGACTTCTATGGGCTACACCTTC
TRBV2	TRBJ1-4	13	many	.	CATTMGGNEKLFF	TGTGCCACCACGATGGGCGGAAATGAAAAACTGTTTTTT
TRBV5-6	TRBJ2-7	11	.	.	CASSSVSEQYF	TGTGCCAGCAGCTCGGTGAGCGAGCAGTACTTC
TRBV29-1	TRBJ1-2	12	.	TRBD1	CSVLGQGYGYTF	TGCAGCGTTCTGGGACAGGGGTATGGCTACACCTTC
TRBV5-1	TRBJ1-2	16	few	TRBD1	CASSFPGTGSNYGYTF	TGCGCCAGCAGCTTCCCCGGGACAGGGTCTAACTATGGCTACACCTTC
TRBV7-8	TRBJ2-6	14	.	TRBD2	CASAYGRGANVLTF	TGTGCCAGCGCATACGGGAGGGGGGCCAACGTCCTGACTTTC
TRBV12-3/TRBV12-4	TRBJ1-3	14	.	.	CAQRGRVSGNTIYF	TGTGCCCAACGGGGGAGAGTCTCTGGAAACACCATATATTTT
TRBV29-1	TRBJ2-2	14	few	.	CSVEATTNTGELFF	TGCAGCGTTGAGGCGACCACGAACACCGGGGAGCTGTTTTTT
TRBV18	TRBJ1-4	16	.	.	CASSLRQTATNEKLFF	TGTGCCAGCTCATTACGACAGACCGCAACTAATGAAAAACTGTTTTTT
TRBV2	TRBJ2-5	14	few	TRBD2	CATEPGTSPETQYF	TGTGCCACTGAACCCGGGACTAGCCCGGAGACCCAGTACTTC
TRBV12-3/TRBV12-4	TRBJ2-4	15	.	TRBD1	CASSSTGVAKNIQYF	TGTGCCAGCAGTTCGACAGGGGTGGCCAAAAACATTCAGTACTTC
TRBV3-1	TRBJ2-7	15	.	TRBD2	CASSQRPGGSYEQYF	TGTGCCAGCAGCCAAAGGCCGGGAGGCTCCTACGAGCAGTACTTC
TRBV25-1	TRBJ2-5	12	few	.	CPGRLYQETQYF	TGCCCAGGGCGGCTTTACCAAGAGACCCAGTACTTC
TRBV28	TRBJ2-7	14	.	.	CASSTYRVPYEQYF	TGTGCCAGCAGTACCTACAGGGTACCCTACGAGCAGTACTTC
TRBV10-3	TRBJ2-2	15	.	.	CAISESTPNTGELFF	TGTGCCATCAGTGAGTCGACACCCAACACCGGGGAGCTGTTTTTT
TRBV5-1	TRBJ2-1	15	.	.	CASFGAAGSYNEQFF	TGCGCCAGCTTCGGGGCAGCGGGCTCCTACAATGAGCAGTTCTTC
TRBV4-1	TRBJ2-7	14	few	TRBD1	CASSHAQGVYEQYF	TGCGCCAGCAGCCACGCACAGGGGGTCTACGAGCAGTACTTC
TRBV12-3/TRBV12-4	TRBJ2-7	15	many	TRBD2	CASSFPGREGGEQYF	TGTGCCAGCAGTTTCCCGGGGAGGGAGGGTGGCGAGCAGTACTTC
TRBV20-1	TRBJ1-5	14	few	.	CSARDRVRNQPQHF	TGCAGTGCTAGAGACAGGGTTCGCAATCAGCCCCAGCATTTT
TRBV3-1	TRBJ1-5	12	.	.	CASSQANQPQHF	TGTGCCAGCAGCCAAGCTAATCAGCCCCAGCATTTT
TRBV2	TRBJ2-7	14	few	TRBD1	CASSEVTGRNEQYF	TGTGCCAGCAGTGAGGTGACAGGGAGAAACGAGCAGTACTTC
TRBV4-1	TRBJ2-7	13	few	.	CASSGHRVGEQYF	TGCGCCAGCAGTGGTCACAGGGTAGGCGAGCAGTACTTC
TRBV7-9	TRBJ2-3	12	.	.	CASSFVADTQYF	TGTGCCAGCAGCTTCGTTGCGGATACGCAGTATTTT
TRBV10-2	TRBJ1-1	16	.	.	CASTGGAGGPHTEAFF	TGCGCCAGCACCGGGGGGGCGGGGGGACCCCACACTGAAGCTTTCTTT
TRBV29-1	TRBJ2-7	14	.	.	CSVEDEGTGYEQYF	TGCAGCGTTGAAGATGAAGGGACCGGCTACGAGCAGTACTTC
TRBV2	TRBJ2-1	13	.	.	CASSGLRVDEQFF	TGTGCCAGCAGTGGTTTGCGGGTCGATGAGCAGTTCTTC
TRBV6-5	TRBJ2-7	14	few	TRBD1	CASSYRDRAYEQYF	TGTGCCAGCAGTTACCGGGACAGGGCCTACGAGCAGTACTTC
TRBV7-3	TRBJ2-1	13	once	.	CASSLSVNNEQFF	TGTGCCAGCAGCTTATCTGTCAACAATGAGCAGTTCTTC